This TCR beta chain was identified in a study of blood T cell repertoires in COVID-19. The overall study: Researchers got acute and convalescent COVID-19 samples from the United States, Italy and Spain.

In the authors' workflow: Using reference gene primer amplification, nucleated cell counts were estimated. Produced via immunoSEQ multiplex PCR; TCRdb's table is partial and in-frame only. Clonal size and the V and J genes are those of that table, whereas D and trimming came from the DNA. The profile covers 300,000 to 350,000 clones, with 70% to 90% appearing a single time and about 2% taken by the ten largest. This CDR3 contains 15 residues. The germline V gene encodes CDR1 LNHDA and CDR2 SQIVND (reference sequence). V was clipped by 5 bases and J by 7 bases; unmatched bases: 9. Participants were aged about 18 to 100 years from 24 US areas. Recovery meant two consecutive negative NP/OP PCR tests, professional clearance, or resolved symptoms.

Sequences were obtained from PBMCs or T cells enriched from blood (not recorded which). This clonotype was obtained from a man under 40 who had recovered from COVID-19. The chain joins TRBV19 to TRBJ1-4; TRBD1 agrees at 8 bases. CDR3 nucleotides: TGTGCCAGTAGTCCAGGCCGGGACAGGCGTGAAAAACTGTTTTTT. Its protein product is CASSPGRDRREKLFF.